This T cell receptor beta chain was found in a study of shared clonotypes between healthy human individuals. CD45RA+ naive and CD45RA-negative memory subsets were separated from CD4+ cells. The CDR3 length is 13 residues. Trimming cost V 2 bases and J 5 bases, with 9 bases left between them. The V gene's germline CDR1 is MNHEY and CDR2 SMNVEV (reference sequence). Method: immunoSEQ multiplex PCR; TCRdb's copy keeps in-frame clones and lacks some. The sample records 2 million to 2.5 million clones, under 95% being singletons. Details on this clone: This CDR3 is also generated by other DNA sequences in the sample.

The TCR was taken from a man between 18 and 29 years old in good health. Some clones in this sample may be carry-over from other donors' samples. This chain links TRBV27 with TRBJ2-5, with D perhaps TRBD2 (5 bases). Sample: naive CD4+ T cells from PBMCs. Specified subset: CD45RA+ positively selected. The CDR3 coding sequence is TGTGCCAGCAGTTTAAGAGGGTTGGAGACCCAGTACTTC. Protein product: CASSLRGLETQYF.